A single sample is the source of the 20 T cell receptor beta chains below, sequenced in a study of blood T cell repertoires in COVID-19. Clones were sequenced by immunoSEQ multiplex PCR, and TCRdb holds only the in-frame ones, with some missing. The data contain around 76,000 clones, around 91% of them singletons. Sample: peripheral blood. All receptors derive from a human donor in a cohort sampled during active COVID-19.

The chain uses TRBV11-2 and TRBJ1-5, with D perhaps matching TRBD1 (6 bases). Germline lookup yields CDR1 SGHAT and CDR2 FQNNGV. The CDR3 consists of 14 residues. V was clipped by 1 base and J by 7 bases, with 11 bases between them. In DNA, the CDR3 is TGTGCCAGCAGCTTAGGGCAGGGACACCAGCCCCAGCATTTT. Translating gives CASSLGQGHQPQHF.

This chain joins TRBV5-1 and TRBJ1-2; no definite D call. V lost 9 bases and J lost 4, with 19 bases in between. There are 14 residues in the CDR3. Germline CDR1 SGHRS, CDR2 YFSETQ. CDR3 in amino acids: CATSGGENGYGYTF. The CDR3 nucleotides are TGCGCCACTTCAGGCGGGGAAAATGGCTATGGCTACACCTTC.

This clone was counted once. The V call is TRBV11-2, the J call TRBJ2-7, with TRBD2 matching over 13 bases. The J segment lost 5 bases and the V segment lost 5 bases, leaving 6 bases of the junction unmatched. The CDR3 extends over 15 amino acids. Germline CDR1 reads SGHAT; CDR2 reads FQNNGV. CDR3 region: CASSALLAGGDEQYF. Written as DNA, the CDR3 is TGTGCCAGCAGCGCCCTACTAGCGGGGGGGGACGAGCAGTACTTC. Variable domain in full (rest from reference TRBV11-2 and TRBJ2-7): EAGVAQSPRYKIIEKRQSVAFWCNPISGHATLYWYQQILGQGPKLLIQFQNNGVVDDSQLPKDRFSAERLKGVDSTLKIQPAKLEDSAVYLCASSALLAGGDEQYFGPGTRLTVT.

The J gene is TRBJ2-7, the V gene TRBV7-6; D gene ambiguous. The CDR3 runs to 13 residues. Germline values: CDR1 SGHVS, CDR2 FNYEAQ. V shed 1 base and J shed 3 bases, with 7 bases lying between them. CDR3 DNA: TGTGCCAGCAGCTTAGGTTACGGCTACGAGCAGTACTTC. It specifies CASSLGYGYEQYF.

CDR3 protein: CASSPGGRGQPQHF. The CDR3 region has the DNA TGTGCCAGCTCACCGGGGGGGAGGGGTCAGCCCCAGCATTTT. V is TRBV18 and J is TRBJ1-5; a weak D match, TRBD1 (5 bases). There are 14 residues in the CDR3. Germline-derived CDR1 and CDR2 are KGHSH and LQKENI. Trimming pared 3 bases from V and 6 bases from J, leaving 12 bases between.

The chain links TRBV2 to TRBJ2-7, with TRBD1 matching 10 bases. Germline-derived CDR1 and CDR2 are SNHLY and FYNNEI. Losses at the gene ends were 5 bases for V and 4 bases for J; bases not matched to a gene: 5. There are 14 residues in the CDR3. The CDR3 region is CASSPGQGSYEQYF. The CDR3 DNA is TGTGCCAGCAGTCCGGGACAGGGGTCGTACGAGCAGTACTTC.

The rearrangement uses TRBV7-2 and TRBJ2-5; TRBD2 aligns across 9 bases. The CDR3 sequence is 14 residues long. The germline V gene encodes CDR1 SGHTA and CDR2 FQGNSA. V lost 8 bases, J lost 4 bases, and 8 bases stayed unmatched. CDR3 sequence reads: CASRPGRGGETQYF. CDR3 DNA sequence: TGTGCCAGCCGACCGGGGCGGGGGGGAGAGACCCAGTACTTC.

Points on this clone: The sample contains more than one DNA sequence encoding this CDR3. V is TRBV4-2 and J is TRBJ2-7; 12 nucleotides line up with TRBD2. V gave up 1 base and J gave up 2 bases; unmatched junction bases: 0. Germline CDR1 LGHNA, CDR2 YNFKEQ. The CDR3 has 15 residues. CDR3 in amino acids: CASSQGLAGAYEQYF. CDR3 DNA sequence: TGTGCCAGCAGCCAAGGACTAGCGGGGGCCTACGAGCAGTACTTC.

The CDR3 reads CASSPTGTGGAVRPQHF. The CDR3 DNA reads TGTGCCAGCAGCCCTACCGGGACAGGGGGCGCTGTTCGGCCCCAGCATTTT. The chain uses TRBV5-5 and TRBJ1-5; 12 bases fit TRBD1. The CDR3 has 17 residues. CDR1 is SGHKS and CDR2 is YYEKEE in the germline V gene (reference sequence). Trimming removed 4 bases from V and 9 bases from J; junction bases left unmatched: 14.

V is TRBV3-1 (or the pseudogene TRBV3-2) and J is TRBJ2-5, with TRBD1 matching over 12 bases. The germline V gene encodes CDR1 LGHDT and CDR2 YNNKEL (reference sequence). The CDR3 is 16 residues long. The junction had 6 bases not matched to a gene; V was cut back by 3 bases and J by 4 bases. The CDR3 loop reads CASSQERDRGRETQYF. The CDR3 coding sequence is TGTGCCAGCAGCCAGGAGAGGGACAGGGGGCGAGAGACCCAGTACTTC.

CDR3 nucleotides: TGTGCCAGCAGCCCGTTAGGACAGGTTTCAGATACGCAGTATTTT. Translated, it gives CASSPLGQVSDTQYF. This chain joins TRBV7-3 and TRBJ2-3; TRBD1 matches at 7 bases. The V gene end was trimmed by 5 bases and the J gene end by 4 bases; junction bases not matched to a gene: 9. The CDR3 runs to 15 residues. Germline-derived CDR1 and CDR2 are SGHTA and FQGTGA.

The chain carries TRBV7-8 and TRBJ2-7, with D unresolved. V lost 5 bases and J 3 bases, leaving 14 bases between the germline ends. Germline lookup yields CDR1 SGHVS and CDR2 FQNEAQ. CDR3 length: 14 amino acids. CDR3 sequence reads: CASSTQVASYEQYF. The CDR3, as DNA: TGTGCCAGCAGCACCCAAGTGGCTAGCTACGAGCAGTACTTC. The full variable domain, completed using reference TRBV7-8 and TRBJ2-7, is GAGVSQSPRYKVAKRGQDVALRCDPISGHVSLFWYQQALGQGPEFLTYFQNEAQLDKSGLPSDRFFAERPEGSVSTLKIQRTQQEDSAVYLCASSTQVASYEQYFGPGTRLTVT.

The CDR3 here is CASSEVPVYGYTF. The CDR3 nucleotides are TGTGCCAGCAGTGAAGTTCCGGTCTATGGCTACACCTTC. This rearrangement joins TRBV2 to TRBJ1-2; D remains unclear. In germline, CDR1 is SNHLY, CDR2 FYNNEI. This CDR3 has 13 amino acids. V was clipped by 1 base and J by 4 bases, with 7 bases between them.

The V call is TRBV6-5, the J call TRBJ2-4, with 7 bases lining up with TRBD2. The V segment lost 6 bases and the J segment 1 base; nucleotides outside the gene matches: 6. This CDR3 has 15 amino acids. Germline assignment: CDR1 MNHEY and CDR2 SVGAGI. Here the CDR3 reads CASSPGEGAKNIQYF. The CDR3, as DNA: TGTGCCAGCAGCCCCGGGGAGGGGGCCAAAAACATTCAGTACTTC.

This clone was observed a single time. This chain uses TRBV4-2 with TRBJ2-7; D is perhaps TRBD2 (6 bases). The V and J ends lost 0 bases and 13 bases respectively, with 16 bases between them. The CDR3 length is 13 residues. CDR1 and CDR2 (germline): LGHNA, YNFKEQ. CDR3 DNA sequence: TGTGCCAGCAGCCAAGATAAAGGGACTGCTCTTTACTTC. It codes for CASSQDKGTALYF.

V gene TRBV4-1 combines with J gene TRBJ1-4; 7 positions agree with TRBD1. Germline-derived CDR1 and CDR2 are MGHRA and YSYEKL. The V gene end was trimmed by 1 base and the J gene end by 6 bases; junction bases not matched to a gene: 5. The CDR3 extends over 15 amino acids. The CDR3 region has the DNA TGCGCCAGCAGCCAAGTGACAGGGAAGTATGAAAAACTGTTTTTT. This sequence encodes CASSQVTGKYEKLFF.

CDR3 protein: CASSPLLGGEVGYTF. CDR3 DNA: TGTGCCAGCAGCCCCCTTTTGGGAGGGGAGGTTGGCTACACCTTC. The chain uses TRBV7-2 and TRBJ1-2; D is perhaps TRBD1 (5 bases). CDR1 is SGHTA, CDR2 FQGNSA, per germline. Trimming shortened V by 5 bases and J by 7 bases, and 20 bases separated the two germline ends. The length of the CDR3 is 15 residues.

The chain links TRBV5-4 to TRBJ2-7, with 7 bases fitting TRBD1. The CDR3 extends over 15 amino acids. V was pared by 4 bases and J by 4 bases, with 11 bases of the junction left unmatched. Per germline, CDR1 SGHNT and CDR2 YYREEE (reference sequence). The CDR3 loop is CASSLGQQLPYEQYF. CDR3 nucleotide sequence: TGTGCCAGCAGCCTGGGACAGCAGCTACCTTACGAGCAGTACTTC.

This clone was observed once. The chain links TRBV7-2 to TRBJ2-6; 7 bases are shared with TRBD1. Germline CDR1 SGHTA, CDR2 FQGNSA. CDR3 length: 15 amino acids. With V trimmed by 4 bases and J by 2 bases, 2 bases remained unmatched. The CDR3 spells CASSSTGTGANVLTF. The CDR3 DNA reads TGTGCCAGCAGCTCGACAGGGACTGGGGCCAACGTCCTGACTTTC.

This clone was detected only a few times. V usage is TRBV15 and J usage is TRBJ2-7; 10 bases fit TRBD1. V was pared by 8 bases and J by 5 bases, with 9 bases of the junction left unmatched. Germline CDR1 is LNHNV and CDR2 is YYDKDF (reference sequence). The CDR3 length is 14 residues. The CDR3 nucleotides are TGTGCCACCTCCGTGGACAGGGGGATCCACGAGCAGTACTTC. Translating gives CATSVDRGIHEQYF.